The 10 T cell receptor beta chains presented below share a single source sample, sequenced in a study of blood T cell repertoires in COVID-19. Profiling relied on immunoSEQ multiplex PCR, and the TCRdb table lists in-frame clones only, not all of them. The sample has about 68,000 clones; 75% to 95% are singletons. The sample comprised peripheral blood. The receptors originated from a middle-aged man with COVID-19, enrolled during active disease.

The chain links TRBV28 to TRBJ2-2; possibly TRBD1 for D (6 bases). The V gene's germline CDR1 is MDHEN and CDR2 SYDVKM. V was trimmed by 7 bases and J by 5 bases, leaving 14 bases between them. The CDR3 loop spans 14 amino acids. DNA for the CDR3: TGTGCCAGCAAAACGGCAGGGGATACCGGGGAGCTGTTTTTT. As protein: CASKTAGDTGELFF.

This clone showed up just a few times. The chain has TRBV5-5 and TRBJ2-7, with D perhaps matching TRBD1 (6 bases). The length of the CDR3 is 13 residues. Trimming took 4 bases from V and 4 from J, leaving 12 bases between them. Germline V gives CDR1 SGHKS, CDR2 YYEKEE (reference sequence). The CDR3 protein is CASSRSTGYEQYF. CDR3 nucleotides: TGTGCCAGCAGCCGATCTACAGGGTACGAGCAGTACTTC. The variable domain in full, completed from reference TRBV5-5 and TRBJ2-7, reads DAGVTQSPTHLIKTRGQQVTLRCSPISGHKSVSWYQQVLGQGPQFIFQYYEKEERGRGNFPDRFSARQFPNYSSELNVNALLLGDSALYLCASSRSTGYEQYFGPGTRLTVT.

Here the CDR3 DNA reads TGTGCCAGCAGTGAGCGGAGGGCGGACTCCTACGAGCAGTACTTC. Its protein is CASSERRADSYEQYF. The gene calls are TRBV6-1 and TRBJ2-7; TRBD2 is a possible D gene (6 bases). The CDR3 length is 15 residues. Trimming took 3 bases from V and 0 from J, leaving 12 bases between them. Germline CDR1 reads MNHNS; CDR2 reads SASEGT.

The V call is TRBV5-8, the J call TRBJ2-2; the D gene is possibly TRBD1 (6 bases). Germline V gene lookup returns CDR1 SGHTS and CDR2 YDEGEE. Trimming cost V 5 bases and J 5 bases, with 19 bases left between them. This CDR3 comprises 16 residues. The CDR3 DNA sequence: TGTGCCAGCAGTATAACGGTCAGGGGATCTACCGGGGAGCTGTTTTTT. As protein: CASSITVRGSTGELFF.

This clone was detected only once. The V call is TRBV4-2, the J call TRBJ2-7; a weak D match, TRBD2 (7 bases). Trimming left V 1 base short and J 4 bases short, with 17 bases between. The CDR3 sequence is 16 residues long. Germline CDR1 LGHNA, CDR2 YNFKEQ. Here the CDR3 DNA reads TGTGCCAGCAGCCAAGTTAAGGGGGGGCCTATGTACGAGCAGTACTTC. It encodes CASSQVKGGPMYEQYF.

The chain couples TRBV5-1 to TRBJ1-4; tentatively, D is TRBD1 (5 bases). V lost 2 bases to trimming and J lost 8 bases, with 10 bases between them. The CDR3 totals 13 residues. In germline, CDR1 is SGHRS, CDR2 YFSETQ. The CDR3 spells CASSFAGEEKLFF. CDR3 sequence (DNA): TGCGCCAGCAGCTTCGCGGGGGAAGAAAAACTGTTTTTT.

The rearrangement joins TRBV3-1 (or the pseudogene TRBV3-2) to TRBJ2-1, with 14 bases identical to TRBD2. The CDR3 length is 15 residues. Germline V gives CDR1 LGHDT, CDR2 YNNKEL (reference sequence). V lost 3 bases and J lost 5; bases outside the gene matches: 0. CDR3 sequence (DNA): TGTGCCAGCAGCCAGGGACTAGCGGGGGACAATGAGCAGTTCTTC. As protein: CASSQGLAGDNEQFF.

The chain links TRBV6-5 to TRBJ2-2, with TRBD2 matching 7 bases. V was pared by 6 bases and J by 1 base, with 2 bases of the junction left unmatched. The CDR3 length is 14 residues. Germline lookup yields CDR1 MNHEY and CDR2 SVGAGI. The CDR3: CASSLAENTGELFF. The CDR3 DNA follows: TGTGCCAGCAGCCTAGCGGAGAACACCGGGGAGCTGTTTTTT.

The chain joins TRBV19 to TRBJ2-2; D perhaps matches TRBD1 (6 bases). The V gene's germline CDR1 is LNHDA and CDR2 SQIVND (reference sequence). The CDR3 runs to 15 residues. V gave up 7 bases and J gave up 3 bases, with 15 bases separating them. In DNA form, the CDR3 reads TGTGCCAGTACCCTCGACAGGCCGCACACCGGGGAGCTGTTTTTT. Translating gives CASTLDRPHTGELFF.

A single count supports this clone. The CDR3 protein is CSVKTAYNEKLFF. In DNA form, the CDR3 reads TGCAGCGTAAAGACAGCTTATAATGAAAAACTGTTTTTT. The chain has TRBV29-1 and TRBJ1-4, with D perhaps TRBD1 (5 bases). The V gene's germline CDR1 is SQVTM and CDR2 ANQGSEA. Trimming took 6 bases from V and 4 from J, leaving 12 bases between them. CDR3 size: 13 residues.